This TCR beta chain was identified in a study of OX40 agonist ivuxolimab in advanced cancers. Clones were sequenced by immunoSEQ multiplex PCR, and TCRdb holds only the in-frame ones, with some missing. The repertoire holds about 110,000 clones, with 85% to 95% as singletons. This CDR3 contains 14 residues. Germline CDR1 reads SGHNT; CDR2 reads YYREEE (reference sequence). The V end was cut by 3 bases, the J end by 0 bases, with 8 bases between. The chain links TRBV5-4 to TRBJ2-3; perhaps TRBD1 as D (6 bases). Material: CD4+ or CD8+ T cells sorted from blood, obtained in a trial of the OX40 agonist ivuxolimab. The sequence came from an adult with an advanced solid tumor such as melanoma, head and neck, liver or kidney cancer. The CDR3 DNA sequence: TGTGCCAGCAGCTATGGACAGAGCACAGATACGCAGTATTTT. Protein sequence: CASSYGQSTDTQYF. Full variable domain (remainder filled in from reference TRBV5-4 and TRBJ2-3): ETGVTQSPTHLIKTRGQQVTLRCSSQSGHNTVSWYQQALGQGPQFIFQYYREEENGRGNFPPRFSGLQFPNYSSELNVNALELDDSALYLCASSYGQSTDTQYFGPGTRLTVL.